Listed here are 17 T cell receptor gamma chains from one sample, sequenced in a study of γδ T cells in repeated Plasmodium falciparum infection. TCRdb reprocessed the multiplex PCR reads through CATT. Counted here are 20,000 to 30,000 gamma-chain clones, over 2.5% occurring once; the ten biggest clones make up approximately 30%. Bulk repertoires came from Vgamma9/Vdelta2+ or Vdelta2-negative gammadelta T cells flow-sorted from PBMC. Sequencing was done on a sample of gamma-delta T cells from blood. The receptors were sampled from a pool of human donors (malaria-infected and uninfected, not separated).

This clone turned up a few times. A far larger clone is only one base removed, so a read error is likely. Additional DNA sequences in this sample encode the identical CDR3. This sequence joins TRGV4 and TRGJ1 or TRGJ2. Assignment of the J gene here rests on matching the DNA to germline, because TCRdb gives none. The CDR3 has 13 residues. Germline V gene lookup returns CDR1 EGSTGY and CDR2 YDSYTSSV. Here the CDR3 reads CATWDRLVLEKLF. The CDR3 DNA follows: TGCGCCACCTGGGACCGACTAGTCTTGGAGAAACTCTTT.

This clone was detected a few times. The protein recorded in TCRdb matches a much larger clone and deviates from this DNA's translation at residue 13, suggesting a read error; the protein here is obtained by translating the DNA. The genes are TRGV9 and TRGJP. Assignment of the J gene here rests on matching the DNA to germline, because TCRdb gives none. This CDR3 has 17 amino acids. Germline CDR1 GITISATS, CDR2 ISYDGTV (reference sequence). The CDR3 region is CALWVLLQELGKEIKVF. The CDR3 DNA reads TGTGCCTTGTGGGTACTCCTCCAAGAGTTGGGCAAAGAAATCAAGGTATTT.

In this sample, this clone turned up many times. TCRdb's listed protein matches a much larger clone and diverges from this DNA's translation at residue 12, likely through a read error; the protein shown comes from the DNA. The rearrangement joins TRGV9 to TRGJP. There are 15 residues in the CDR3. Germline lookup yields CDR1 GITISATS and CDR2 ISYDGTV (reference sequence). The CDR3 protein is CALWDQELGKKTKVF. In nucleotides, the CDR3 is TGTGCCTTGTGGGACCAAGAGTTGGGCAAAAAAACCAAGGTATTT.

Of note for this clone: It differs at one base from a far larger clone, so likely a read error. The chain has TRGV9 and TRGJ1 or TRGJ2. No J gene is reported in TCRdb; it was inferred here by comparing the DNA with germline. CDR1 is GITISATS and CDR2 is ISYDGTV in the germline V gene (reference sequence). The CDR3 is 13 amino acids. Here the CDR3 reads CALWEVYDYKKLF. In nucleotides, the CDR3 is TGTGCCCTGTGGGAGGTTTATGATTATAAGAAACTCTTT.

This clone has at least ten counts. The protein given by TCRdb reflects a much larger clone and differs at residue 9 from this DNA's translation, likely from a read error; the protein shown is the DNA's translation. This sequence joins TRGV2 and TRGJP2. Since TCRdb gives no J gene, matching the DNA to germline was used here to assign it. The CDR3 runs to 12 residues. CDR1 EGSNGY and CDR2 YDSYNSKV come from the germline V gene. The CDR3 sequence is CATWDGPWTKTF. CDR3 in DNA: TGTGCCACCTGGGACGGGCCTTGGACCAAGACGTTT.

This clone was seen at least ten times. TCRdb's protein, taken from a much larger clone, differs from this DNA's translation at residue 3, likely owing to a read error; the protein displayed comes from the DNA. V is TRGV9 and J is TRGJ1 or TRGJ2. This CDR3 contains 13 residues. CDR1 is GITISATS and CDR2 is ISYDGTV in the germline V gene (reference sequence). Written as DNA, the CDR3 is TGTGCCATGTGGGAGGTGTACTGTTATAAGAAACTCTTT. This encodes CAMWEVYCYKKLF.

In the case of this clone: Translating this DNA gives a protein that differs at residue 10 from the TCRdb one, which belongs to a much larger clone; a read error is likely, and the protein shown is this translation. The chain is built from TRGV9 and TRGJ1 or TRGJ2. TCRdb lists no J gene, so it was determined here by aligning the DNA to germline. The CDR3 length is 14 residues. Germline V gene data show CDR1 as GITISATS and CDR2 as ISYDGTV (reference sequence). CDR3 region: CALWEVHPYCKKLF. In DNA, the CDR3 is TGTGCCTTGTGGGAGGTGCATCCTTATTGTAAGAAACTCTTT.

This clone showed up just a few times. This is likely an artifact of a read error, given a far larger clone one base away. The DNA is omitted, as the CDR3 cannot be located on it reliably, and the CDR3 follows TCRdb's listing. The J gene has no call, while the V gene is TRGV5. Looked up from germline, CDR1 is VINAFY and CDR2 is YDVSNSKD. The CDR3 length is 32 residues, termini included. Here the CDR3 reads CATWDRRRIIRNSLAVEQHWLSQVSIGRIQHF.

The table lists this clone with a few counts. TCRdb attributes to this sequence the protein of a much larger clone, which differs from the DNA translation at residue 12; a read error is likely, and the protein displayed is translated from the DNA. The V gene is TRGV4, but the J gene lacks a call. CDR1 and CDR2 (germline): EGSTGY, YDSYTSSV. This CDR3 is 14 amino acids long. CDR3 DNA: TGTGCCACCTGGGCCCCAGCTAAAGATTGGATCGAGACGTTT. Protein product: CATWAPAKDWIETF.

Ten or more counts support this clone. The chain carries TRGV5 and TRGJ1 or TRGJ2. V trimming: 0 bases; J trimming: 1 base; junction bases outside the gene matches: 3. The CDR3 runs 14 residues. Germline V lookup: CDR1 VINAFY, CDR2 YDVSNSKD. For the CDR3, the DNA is TGTGCCACCTGGGACAGGCCCAATTATTATAAGAAACTCTTT. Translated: CATWDRPNYYKKLF.

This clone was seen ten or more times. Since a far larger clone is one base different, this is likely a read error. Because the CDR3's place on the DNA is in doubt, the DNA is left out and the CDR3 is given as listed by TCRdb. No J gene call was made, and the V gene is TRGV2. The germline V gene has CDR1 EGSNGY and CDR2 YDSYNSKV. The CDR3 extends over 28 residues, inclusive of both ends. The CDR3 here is CATWDDRNSLAVEQHLLSQVSIGRIQHF.

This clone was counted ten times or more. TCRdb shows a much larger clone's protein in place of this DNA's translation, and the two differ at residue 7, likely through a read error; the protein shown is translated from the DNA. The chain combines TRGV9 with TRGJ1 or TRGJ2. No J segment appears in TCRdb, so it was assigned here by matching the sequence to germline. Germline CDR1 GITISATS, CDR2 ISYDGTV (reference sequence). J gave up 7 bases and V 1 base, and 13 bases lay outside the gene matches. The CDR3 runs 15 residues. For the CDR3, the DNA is TGTGCCTTGTGGGAGGTACACGGGGGTAGGTATAAGAAACTCTTT. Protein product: CALWEVHGGRYKKLF.

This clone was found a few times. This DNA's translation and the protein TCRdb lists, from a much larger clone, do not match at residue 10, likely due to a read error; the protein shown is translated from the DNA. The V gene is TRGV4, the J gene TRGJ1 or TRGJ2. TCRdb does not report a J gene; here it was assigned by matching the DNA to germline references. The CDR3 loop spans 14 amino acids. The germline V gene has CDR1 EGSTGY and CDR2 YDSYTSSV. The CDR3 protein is CATWDLTGYDKKLF. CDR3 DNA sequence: TGTGCCACCTGGGACCTGACGGGTTATGATAAGAAACTCTTT.

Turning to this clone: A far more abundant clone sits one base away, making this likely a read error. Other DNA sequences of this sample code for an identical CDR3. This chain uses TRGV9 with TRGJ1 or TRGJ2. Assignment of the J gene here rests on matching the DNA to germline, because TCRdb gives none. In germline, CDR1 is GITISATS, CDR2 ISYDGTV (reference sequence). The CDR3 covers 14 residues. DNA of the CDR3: TGTGCTTTGTGGGAGGCCCGTACGGTTTATAAGAAACTCTTT. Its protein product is CALWEARTVYKKLF.

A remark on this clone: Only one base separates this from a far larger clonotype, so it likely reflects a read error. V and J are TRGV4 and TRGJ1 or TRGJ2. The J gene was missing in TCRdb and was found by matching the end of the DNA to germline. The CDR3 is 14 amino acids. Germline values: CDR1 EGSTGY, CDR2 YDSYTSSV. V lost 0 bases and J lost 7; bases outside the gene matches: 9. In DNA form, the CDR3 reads TGTGCCACCTGGGATGGGCCAGGGGAGTATAAGAAACTCTTT. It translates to CATWDGPGEYKKLF.

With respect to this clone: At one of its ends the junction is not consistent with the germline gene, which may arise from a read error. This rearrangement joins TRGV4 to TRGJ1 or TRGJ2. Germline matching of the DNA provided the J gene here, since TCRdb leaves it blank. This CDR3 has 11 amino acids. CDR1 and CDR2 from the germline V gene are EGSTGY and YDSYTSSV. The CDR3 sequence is CAWDGHLRKLF. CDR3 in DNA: TGCGCCTGGGATGGGCACTTGAGGAAACTCTTT.

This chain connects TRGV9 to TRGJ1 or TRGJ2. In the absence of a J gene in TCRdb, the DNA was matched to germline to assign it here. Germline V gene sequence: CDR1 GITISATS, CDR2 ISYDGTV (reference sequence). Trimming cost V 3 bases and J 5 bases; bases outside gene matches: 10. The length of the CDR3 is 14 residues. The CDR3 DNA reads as TGTGCCTTGTGGGAGTTAACCATCCATTATAAGAAACTCTTT. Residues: CALWELTIHYKKLF.